The clone carrying this T cell receptor (beta chain) was recorded a few times. Trimming took off 4 bases at V and 1 base at J, with 16 bases between the two ends. The germline V gene encodes CDR1 DFQATT and CDR2 SNEGSKA (reference sequence). This CDR3 contains 15 residues. This record belongs to a study of tumor-infiltrating lymphocytes in primary liver carcinoma. TCR beta cDNA was prepared out of about 510 ng total RNA by means of a constant-region primer. TCR beta libraries came from three nested multiplex PCR rounds using slightly modified ARM-PCR. The first two PCR rounds used TRBV1-TRBV30 forward primers with a C-beta reverse primer, about 10 cycles each. TCRdb redid the calling of the multiplex PCR reads with MiXCR, one entry per CDR3 protein. The sample shows fewer than 400,000 distinct CDR3 sequences, around three fifths of them seen only once. Unsorted whole blood supplied the blood RNA, and germline DNA was isolated too.

The clonotype comes from a man between 35 and 55 years old with primary liver carcinoma and hepatitis B virus infection. Specimen: peripheral blood. This chain links TRBV20-1 with TRBJ1-1; TRBD1 might be the D (5 bases). CDR3 loop: CSAMPAGHRNTEAFF. The DNA for the CDR3 is TGCAGTGCTATGCCAGCAGGACACAGGAACACTGAAGCTTTCTTT.